This TCR beta chain was identified during a study of T cell clones after liver transplantation (dated by TCRdb to 2018 to 2020). With regard to the full study: The samples were obtained from ITN030ST, a randomized trial that attempted immunosuppression withdrawal within 2 years after liver transplantation. Tolerance was defined as complete immunosuppression withdrawal for at least one year with no rise in liver enzymes beyond twice the upper limit of normal. Of the eight recipients, a few were HCV-positive, while the remaining recipients had been transplanted for non-autoimmune, non-viral indications. The studied cohort comprised 8 liver transplant recipients, 3 classified as tolerant and 5 as non-tolerant. Subjects received no induction therapy and standard immunosuppression until randomization at 12-24 months post-transplant. Blood samples were collected pre-transplant, pre-randomization before withdrawal, and post-randomization after either full withdrawal or failed withdrawal. Third party-reactive TCRbeta sequences were also identified from pre-transplant MLRs to serve as an antigen-independent comparator for donor-reactive sequences. Donor-reactive T cell clones were identified using TCRbeta sequencing after a pre-transplant mixed lymphocyte reaction and were then followed in post-transplant blood.

In the case of this clone: Its recognized antigen is unknown. No base quality information exists; no much larger clone differs at one position.

Thawed unstimulated PBMCs were stained for CD3, CD4 and CD8 and FACS-sorted into CD3+CD4+ and CD3+CD8+ populations. All 8 studied subjects were randomized to immunosuppression withdrawal. Genomic DNA was isolated with the Qiagen DNeasy Blood and Tissue Kit. What the study reported, not specific to this receptor: In 5 of 8 subjects, regardless of tolerance or HCV status, circulating donor-reactive CD4 TCRbeta sequences dropped significantly post-transplant. Because allograft tissue specimens were not available, migration of donor-reactive T cells into the graft, rather than deletion, may have occurred. The conclusions were preliminary, being limited by small, heterogeneous patient numbers and by non-standardized post-transplant time points. Donor-reactive sequences declined more than third party-reactive ones, suggesting partial antigen-specific deletion unrelated to withdrawal success. In a couple of subjects, low numbers of available donor cells limited the measurable donor-reactive repertoire. After accounting for repertoire turnover, donor-reactive detection was significantly reduced in 7 of 8 subjects for CD4 and 8 of 8 for CD8.

High-throughput TCRbeta CDR3 sequencing of frozen genomic DNA was performed by immunoSEQ, including PCR amplification, mapping, bias correction and internal controls. Under the source paper's analysis protocol: Productive rearrangements were kept, and unique TCRbeta sequences were defined by CDR3 nucleotide sequence plus V and J gene. Donor-reactive sequences required at least 5-fold expansion in CFSE-low cells versus unstimulated pre-transplant cells and at least 0.01% frequency. Minimum frequency thresholds were set for each subject based on the unstimulated sample with the lowest template count, ensuring at least 90% detection power. Jensen-Shannon divergence between the top 1000 TCRbeta sequences post-transplant and pre-transplant was used to measure repertoire turnover. Two-sided Fisher's exact tests were used to test for changes in how often donor-reactive sequences were detected. TCRdb took this table from immuneACCESS and kept in-frame rearrangements with V and J called. Such tables lack part of the clones; where checked against another copy, unresolved V genes explain under half of the gap, and the rest is unexplained. Clonal size and the V and J genes are those of that table, whereas D and trimming came from the DNA. Recorded for this sample are tens of thousands of clones; approximately 80% of them occurred a single time. The ten largest account for 2.1% of the sample.

The source was CD4+ T cells from blood, collected less than 50 months after liver transplant. This sequence was found in a human patient who received a liver transplant. After a transplant, some of the T cells may come from the graft donor.

The CDR3 region: CASRPRGGADNEQFF. In nucleotides, the sequence is TGTGCCAGCAGACCCCGCGGGGGGGCAGACAATGAGCAGTTCTTC. The V and J segments used are TRBV6-5 and TRBJ2-1; 9 bases in between match TRBD2. From the germline V gene, CDR1 is MNHEY and CDR2 is SVGAGI. Trimming accounts for 6 bases at V and 5 bases at J, while the number of junction bases matched to no gene is 8. Taken from cysteine to phenylalanine, the CDR3 has 15 residues. The DNA shown is the 45-base CDR3, in frame from base 1.